The T cell receptor (beta chain) under discussion was sequenced for a study of blood T cell repertoires in COVID-19. Here immunoSEQ multiplex PCR was the method, and the copy in TCRdb shows in-frame clones only, minus some. The data show approximately 230,000 clones, 88% seen once. In germline, CDR1 is LGHDT, CDR2 YNNKEL (reference sequence). The trim removed 4 bases at V and 5 bases at J, leaving 12 bases unmatched. The CDR3 runs to 18 residues. This receptor was identified in a man at least 80 years old with acute or convalescent COVID-19. The chain links TRBV3-1 (or the pseudogene TRBV3-2) to TRBJ2-2; 11 bases agree with TRBD2. Input material: peripheral blood. Written as DNA, the CDR3 is TGTGCCAGCAGCCTTCCCTATAGCGGGGGGGCTCGAACCGGGGAGCTGTTTTTT. It translates to CASSLPYSGGARTGELFF.